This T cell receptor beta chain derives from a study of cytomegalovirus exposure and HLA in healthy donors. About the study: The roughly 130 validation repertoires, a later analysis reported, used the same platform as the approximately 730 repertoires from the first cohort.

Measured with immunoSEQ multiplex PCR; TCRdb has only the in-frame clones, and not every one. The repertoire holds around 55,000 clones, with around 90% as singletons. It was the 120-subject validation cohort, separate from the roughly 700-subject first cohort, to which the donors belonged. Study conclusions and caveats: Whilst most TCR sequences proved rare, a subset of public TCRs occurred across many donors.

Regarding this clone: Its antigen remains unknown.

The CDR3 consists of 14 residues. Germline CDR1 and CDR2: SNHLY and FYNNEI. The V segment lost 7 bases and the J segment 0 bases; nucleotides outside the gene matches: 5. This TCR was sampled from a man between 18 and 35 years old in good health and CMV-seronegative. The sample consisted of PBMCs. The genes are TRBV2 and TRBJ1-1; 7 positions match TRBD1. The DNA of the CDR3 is TGTGCCAGCACCTTACAGGGGATGAACACTGAAGCTTTCTTT. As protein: CASTLQGMNTEAFF.